This entry is about one T cell receptor beta chain. Antigen specificity is unknown. Other DNA sequences from this sample encode an identical CDR3 as well. This entry is derived from a study of T cell responses to AZD1222 COVID-19 vaccine. Notes on the study in general: Nearly half of unique spike-specific TCRs reportedly avoided B.1.351 and B.1.1.7 mutated regions. Vaccine-associated CD4 TCRs spanned spike, dominant at 160-218 and 743-854. Repertoire sampling was restricted to post-peak T cell response timepoints. Donors skewed white British and female; clonal diversity was possibly underestimated.

The repertoire was sequenced with immunoSEQ multiplex PCR; TCRdb's copy has only in-frame clones and lacks some. Of 150,000 to 200,000 clones detected, about nine tenths appear once; the ten largest clones hold about 6.5%. The sequence came from an adult who received the AZD1222 COVID-19 vaccine. This sample comprised peripheral blood, obtained 28 days after the second AZD1222 dose.

For the CDR3, the DNA is TGTGCCAGCAGCTTACAGGGCACAGATACGCAGTATTTT. Translating gives CASSLQGTDTQYF. V gene TRBV5-4 combines with J gene TRBJ2-3; the D gene is possibly TRBD1 (5 bases). The V end lost 2 bases, the J end lost 1 base, and 5 bases lay between the germline ends. The CDR3 totals 13 residues. CDR1 and CDR2 from the germline V gene are SGHNT and YYREEE (reference sequence).